This T cell receptor (beta chain) was observed in a study of shared clonotypes between healthy human individuals. With respect to this clone: Its antigen remains unknown.

Assay used: immunoSEQ multiplex PCR; TCRdb lists only in-frame clones, some missing. Of millions of clones in the sample, around nine tenths were seen once. V was trimmed by 7 bases and J by 5 bases, leaving 12 bases between them. Germline CDR1 MNHNY, CDR2 SVGAGI (reference sequence). The CDR3 has 14 amino acids. Study-wide points: Across a few donors, naive CD4 shared around 5.1%, naive CD8 less than 4%, memory CD4 roughly 2.1%, memory CD8 about 0.4%.

This clonotype was obtained from a young man in good health. The sequencing sample was made of naive CD4+ T cells sorted from blood. The subset: CD45RA+ positively selected. This rearrangement joins TRBV6-6 to TRBJ1-6, with D perhaps matching TRBD1 (5 bases). The CDR3 bases are TGTGCCAGCATCCCAGGGCGCGATAATTCACCCCTCCACTTT. It yields the protein CASIPGRDNSPLHF.